These T cell receptor beta chains were read from a single sample in a study of blood T cell repertoires in COVID-19. Clones were read by immunoSEQ multiplex PCR, and TCRdb kept only the in-frame ones, dropping some. The sample includes approximately 74,000 clones, less than 95% of them seen just once. Sequencing input: peripheral blood. The source of these receptors is a woman between 55 and 75 years old with active COVID-19. CDR3s include the opening cysteine and the closing phenylalanine or tryptophan. The order of the fields is clone size, CDR3 length, D gene, J gene, V gene, CDR3 DNA, CDR3 protein. D genes are given only for firm matches. Some rows have no size entry. The others give once, few or many, or a class for an expanded clone.

.	13	.	TRBJ2-7	TRBV20-1	TGCAGTGCTAGTCTACAGGGTGCCTACGAGCAGTACTTC	CSASLQGAYEQYF
.	17	TRBD1	TRBJ1-1	TRBV4-1	TGCGCCAGCAGCCAGCCGGGCAGGGGGCTTATGAACACTGAAGCTTTCTTT	CASSQPGRGLMNTEAFF
.	11	.	TRBJ1-4	TRBV21-1	TGTGCCAGCAGGTATCCTGAAAAACTGTTTTTT	CASRYPEKLFF
.	16	TRBD2	TRBJ2-1	TRBV11-3	TGTGCCAGCAGTGGGCGGTCTAGCGGTCAACGGGATGAGCAGTTCTTC	CASSGRSSGQRDEQFF
.	16	.	TRBJ2-3	TRBV29-1	TGCAGCGTTGGGGGAGGGGCACGGACAGTGCGAGATACGCAGTATTTT	CSVGGGARTVRDTQYF
.	10	.	TRBJ2-7	TRBV6-5	TGTGCCAGCAAGTGGAGTGAGCAGTACTTC	CASKWSEQYF
.	15	.	TRBJ2-1	TRBV11-2	TGTGCCAGCAGCTTAACCCGGGGGTCCTACAATGAGCAGTTCTTC	CASSLTRGSYNEQFF
.	13	.	TRBJ1-2	TRBV5-6	TGTGCCAGCACCAATACAGGGACCTATGGCTACACCTTC	CASTNTGTYGYTF
.	15	.	TRBJ1-1	TRBV7-8	TGTGCCAGCAGCCCCACTTTTTCGGGGAACACTGAAGCTTTCTTT	CASSPTFSGNTEAFF
.	15	.	TRBJ1-1	TRBV7-8	TGTGCCAGCAGCTTACAAAGGGTAGGGGACACTGAAGCTTTCTTT	CASSLQRVGDTEAFF
.	19	TRBD2	TRBJ2-1	TRBV5-1	TGCGCCAGCAGCTTGACGGGGGCCGGGACTAGCGGGGATACAAGTGAGCAGTTCTTC	CASSLTGAGTSGDTSEQFF
.	17	TRBD1	TRBJ2-5	TRBV19	TGTGCCAGTAGTCCTAAAGGGACAGGGGGCAGGTCAGAGACCCAGTACTTC	CASSPKGTGGRSETQYF
.	15	TRBD1	TRBJ1-1	TRBV27	TGTGCCAGCAGTAGAACAGGGGGCATGAACACTGAAGCTTTCTTT	CASSRTGGMNTEAFF
.	16	.	TRBJ2-2	TRBV6-2/TRBV6-3	TGTGCCAGCAGTTGGCAGGGAATGGTGGACACCGGGGAGCTGTTTTTT	CASSWQGMVDTGELFF
.	13	TRBD1	TRBJ1-2	TRBV5-1	TGCGCCAGTTCCGAGACAGGGGGCCATGGCTACACCTTC	CASSETGGHGYTF
once	19	TRBD1	TRBJ2-6	TRBV7-9	TGTGCCAGCAGCTTAATCGCCAGGGGGCTATCGGGAGGGGCCAACGTCCTGACTTTC	CASSLIARGLSGGANVLTF
.	17	.	TRBJ1-1	TRBV5-5	TGTGCCAGCAGCCACCCCGGAAGAAGGAGCTCGAACACTGAAGCTTTCTTT	CASSHPGRRSSNTEAFF
.	16	TRBD2	TRBJ2-7	TRBV18	TGTGCCAGCTCGTCGACTAGCGGGAGGCCTACCTACGAGCAGTACTTC	CASSSTSGRPTYEQYF